The rows below give T cell receptor beta chains drawn from one sample of a study of T cell responses to AZD1222 COVID-19 vaccine. Here immunoSEQ multiplex PCR was the method, and the copy in TCRdb shows in-frame clones only, minus some. The data contain roughly 150,000 clones, 75% to 90% of them singletons. Specimen: peripheral blood, collected on day 0 of AZD1222 vaccination. Every receptor here comes from an adult in good health. CDR3s include the opening cysteine and the closing phenylalanine or tryptophan. The D gene is left open where the match is weak. Rows give clone size only sometimes, using once, few, many, or a class for an expanded clone.

d_call j_call cdr3_length clone_size v_call cdr3_nt cdr3_aa
TRBD2 TRBJ2-5 16 - TRBV5-1 TGCGCCAGCAGCTTCACGGCGGGGGGGCTTCGAGAGACCCAGTACTTC CASSFTAGGLRETQYF
- TRBJ2-7 13 - TRBV19 TGTGCCAGTAGCAGGGGGGCCTCCTACGAGCAGTACTTC CASSRGASYEQYF
- TRBJ2-1 13 - TRBV19 TGTGCCAGTAGGGGAACTCTGATGGGGGATCCGTTCTTC CASRGTLMGDPFF
- TRBJ1-2 13 - TRBV3-1/TRBV3-2 TGTGCCAGCAGACTTGGGACTGGTTATGGCTACACCTTC CASRLGTGYGYTF
- TRBJ2-5 15 - TRBV5-6 TGTGCCAGCACCCCCAGACTGAGGGGGGAGGGGACCCAGTACTTC CASTPRLRGEGTQYF
- TRBJ1-1 12 - TRBV2 TGTGCCAGCAGTGACAGGGCCACTGAAGCTTTCTTT CASSDRATEAFF
TRBD1 TRBJ2-4 13 - TRBV19 TGTGCCAGTAGCGAGGACAGGGATGGGGTTCAGTACTTC CASSEDRDGVQYF
TRBD2 TRBJ2-5 16 - TRBV30 TGTGCCTGGACCGCCGACGGGACTAGCGGGTGGGAGACCCAGTACTTC CAWTADGTSGWETQYF
- TRBJ1-2 14 - TRBV29-1 TGCAGCGTTGATCGGCCAGGGCGCGACTATGGCTACACCTTC CSVDRPGRDYGYTF
TRBD1 TRBJ2-5 14 - TRBV7-2 TGTGCCAGCAGTCCCCAGGGGGCAGGAGAGACCCAGTACTTC CASSPQGAGETQYF
- TRBJ2-5 13 - TRBV9 TGTGCCAGCAGCGCAACCTCAGAAGAGACCCAGTACTTC CASSATSEETQYF
- TRBJ2-2 13 - TRBV7-3 TGTGCCAGCAGCGATAAGAACACCGGGGAGCTGTTTTTT CASSDKNTGELFF
- TRBJ2-7 15 once TRBV18 TGTGCCAGCTCACCACGGCAGGGACTTCAATCCGAGCAGTACTTC CASSPRQGLQSEQYF
- TRBJ2-3 14 - TRBV5-6 TGTGCCAGCAGCTTGGCTACGGTGGGAGTGGCGCAGTATTTT CASSLATVGVAQYF
- TRBJ2-3 16 - TRBV9 TGTGCCAGCAGCGTAAGGATTTCGAAGTCCACAGATACGCAGTATTTT CASSVRISKSTDTQYF
- TRBJ2-7 13 - TRBV7-6 TGTGCCAGCAGCAGCGGACAGTCCTACGAGCAGTACTTC CASSSGQSYEQYF
TRBD1 TRBJ1-2 14 - TRBV9 TGTGCCAGCAGCGTCGACAGGGGGCGCTCTGGCTACACCTTC CASSVDRGRSGYTF
- TRBJ2-2 12 - TRBV30 TGTGCCGTCAGGGTTAACACCGGGGAGCTGTTTTTT CAVRVNTGELFF
- TRBJ1-4 14 - TRBV30 TGTGCCTGGAGTCGGACAGTTGAAGGGGAAAAACTGTTTTTT CAWSRTVEGEKLFF